This T cell receptor (beta chain) stems from a study of blood T cell repertoires in COVID-19. Study details: Nucleic acid was either cDNA or gDNA, and it came from T cells, B-cell-depleted T cells, or PBMCs.

Trimming removed 0 bases from V and 4 bases from J, with 13 bases in between. The CDR3 runs 15 residues. The germline V gene has CDR1 LGHNA and CDR2 YSLEER. In the source study's methods: It was from reference gene primer amplification that nucleated cell counts were estimated. The method was immunoSEQ multiplex PCR; TCRdb's version includes in-frame clones alone and lacks a portion of them. The V and J calls and clone size were taken over from that table, and D and trimming were inferred from the DNA. Of 150,000 to 200,000 clones in the sample, around three quarters are singletons; the top ten hold approximately 15%.

The sequenced sample was peripheral blood. The chain uses TRBV4-3 and TRBJ2-7; maybe TRBD2 (5 bases). This sequence was found in a man between 60 and 75 years old with active or convalescent COVID-19. For the CDR3, the DNA is TGCGCCAGCAGCCAAGACAGGACCGGCGGGTACGAGCAGTACTTC. It translates to CASSQDRTGGYEQYF.